One sample yielded the 26 T cell receptor beta chains listed below, sequenced in a study of T cell repertoires in aging, cancer and after chemotherapy. TCR beta rearrangements were amplified from peripheral blood genomic DNA. Rearranged V-D-J TRB sequences were amplified with a mixed TRB-A/B primer pool. TCRdb analysed the multiplex PCR reads with MiXCR anew, one entry per CDR3 protein. The sample records about 9,200 distinct CDR3 sequences, roughly 40% being singletons. The sequenced sample consisted of blood. The receptors shown here come from a human donor in good health.

V usage is TRBV11-1 and J usage is TRBJ2-5; possibly TRBD2 for D (5 bases). The CDR3 sequence is 14 residues long. V lost 8 bases and J lost 4, with 17 bases in between. Germline assignment: CDR1 SGHAT and CDR2 FQDESV (reference sequence). DNA of the CDR3: TGTGCCAGCGCCGGGTGGGAGTTCGGAGAGACCCAGTACTTC. Encoded protein: CASAGWEFGETQYF.

The genes are TRBV27 and TRBJ2-3; the D is unclear. CDR1 MNHEY and CDR2 SMNVEV come from the germline V gene (reference sequence). The CDR3 spans 14 residues. Trimming took 4 bases from V and 5 from J, leaving 13 bases between them. CDR3 sequence reads: CASSSSWLIDTQYF. In DNA, the CDR3 is TGTGCCAGCAGTTCCTCGTGGTTGATAGATACGCAGTATTTT.

This clonotype occurred a few times. The genes are TRBV6-5 and TRBJ2-6; no clear D gene. The CDR3 contains 16 residues. Germline V lookup: CDR1 MNHEY, CDR2 SVGAGI. Trimming removed 5 bases at V and 0 bases at J, with 11 bases between. The CDR3 bases are TGTGCCAGCAGTCAGACTTCGAACTCTGGGGCCAACGTCCTGACTTTC. It is translated as CASSQTSNSGANVLTF.

This sequence joins TRBV27 and TRBJ2-5; TRBD2 agrees at 8 bases. This CDR3 is built from 15 residues. Germline values: CDR1 MNHEY, CDR2 SMNVEV (reference sequence). J lost 0 bases, V lost 5 bases, and 5 bases had no gene match. The chain's CDR3 is CASSQLAAYQETQYF. The CDR3 DNA reads as TGTGCCAGCAGTCAACTAGCGGCCTACCAAGAGACCCAGTACTTC.

The gene calls are TRBV6-2 or TRBV6-3 and TRBJ2-7; tentatively, D is TRBD1 (6 bases). The CDR3 contains 14 residues. V lost 7 bases to trimming and J lost 4 bases, with 17 bases between them. CDR1 is MNHEY, CDR2 SVGEGT, per germline. CDR3 coding DNA: TGTGCCAGCACCAAACTAGACAGGAGGTACGAGCAGTACTTC. Protein: CASTKLDRRYEQYF.

V and J are TRBV5-4 and TRBJ2-1, with 15 bases that match TRBD2. The CDR3 sequence is 17 residues long. In germline, CDR1 is SGHNT, CDR2 YYREEE (reference sequence). Losses at the gene ends were 0 bases for V and 9 bases for J; bases not matched to a gene: 7. The CDR3 loop reads CASSLGGLAGGSGEQFF. In nucleotides, the CDR3 is TGTGCCAGCAGCTTGGGGGGACTAGCGGGAGGAAGCGGTGAGCAGTTCTTC. Full variable domain (rest looked up from reference TRBV5-4 and TRBJ2-1): ETGVTQSPTHLIKTRGQQVTLRCSSQSGHNTVSWYQQALGQGPQFIFQYYREEENGRGNFPPRFSGLQFPNYSSELNVNALELDDSALYLCASSLGGLAGGSGEQFFGPGTRLTVL.

By proportion, this clonotype is medium-sized. The V gene is TRBV5-6, the J gene TRBJ2-3; tentatively, D is TRBD1 (5 bases). The germline CDR1 and CDR2 sequences are SGHDT and YYEEEE. V was shortened by 0 bases and J by 4 bases, with 12 bases between the two germline ends. The CDR3 has 15 amino acids. The CDR3 here is CASSLEGVGSDTQYF. DNA of the CDR3: TGTGCCAGCAGCTTGGAAGGGGTAGGGTCAGATACGCAGTATTTT.

The chain recombines TRBV5-1 with TRBJ2-7; D unclear. The CDR3 extends over 13 amino acids. V dropped 4 bases and J dropped 0 bases, with 8 bases sitting between them. Germline lookup yields CDR1 SGHRS and CDR2 YFSETQ. In nucleotides, the CDR3 is TGCGCCAGCAGCCCGTGGACCTCCTACGAGCAGTACTTC. Its protein is CASSPWTSYEQYF.

This clonotype turned up a few times. CDR3 sequence (DNA): TGTGCCAGTAGTATTCTACTAGCGGGAGGGTACGAGCAGTACTTC. The encoded protein is CASSILLAGGYEQYF. The rearrangement joins TRBV19 to TRBJ2-7, with 13 bases lining up with TRBD2. V was clipped by 3 bases and J by 4 bases; unmatched bases: 3. The germline V gene encodes CDR1 LNHDA and CDR2 SQIVND (reference sequence). The CDR3 runs to 15 residues. Filled out from reference TRBV19 and TRBJ2-7, the complete variable domain reads DGGITQSPKYLFRKEGQNVTLSCEQNLNHDAMYWYRQDPGQGLRLIYYSQIVNDFQKGDIAEGYSVSREKKESFPLTVTSAQKNPTAFYLCASSILLAGGYEQYFGPGTRLTVT.

This clonotype ranks as medium-sized. This rearrangement joins TRBV29-1 to TRBJ2-5; the match to TRBD2 covers 8 bases. Looked up from germline, CDR1 is SQVTM and CDR2 is ANQGSEA. V shed 4 bases and J 3 bases; nucleotides not matched to a gene: 1. This CDR3 region has 12 residues. Here the CDR3 reads CSVVGLEETQYF. CDR3 nucleotides: TGCAGCGTTGTGGGACTAGAAGAGACCCAGTACTTC.

The genes are TRBV5-4 and TRBJ2-7; possibly TRBD2 for D (6 bases). In germline, CDR1 is SGHNT, CDR2 YYREEE (reference sequence). Between the trimmed V and J ends, which lost 5 bases and 5 bases, there was a span of 20 bases. This CDR3 is 15 amino acids long. CDR3 region: CASSFKRAGPHEQYF. The CDR3 nucleotides read TGTGCCAGCAGTTTCAAGCGGGCGGGCCCCCACGAGCAGTACTTC.

This chain links TRBV27 with TRBJ2-7; 10 bases agree with TRBD1. V gave up 2 bases and J gave up 2 bases; unmatched junction bases: 9. The length of the CDR3 is 17 residues. Germline V gene data show CDR1 as MNHEY and CDR2 as SMNVEV (reference sequence). CDR3 sequence (DNA): TGTGCCAGCAGTTTAGTCCCGGACAGGGGGAGTGCCTACGAGCAGTACTTC. Translated, it gives CASSLVPDRGSAYEQYF.

V gene TRBV28 combines with J gene TRBJ2-5, with a tentative D call TRBD2 (7 bases). The last part of the DNA fits TRBJ2-7 better; the J call may be wrong. CDR1 is MDHEN and CDR2 is SYDVKM in the germline V gene. The length of the CDR3 is 16 residues. The CDR3: CASSTTGGGSSYEQYF. The CDR3 nucleotides are TGTGCCAGCAGTACAACTGGGGGCGGGAGCTCCTACGAGCAGTACTTC.

This clonotype showed up just a few times. This chain joins TRBV7-2 and TRBJ2-3, with 8 bases aligning to TRBD2. The length of the CDR3 is 15 residues. Germline CDR1 SGHTA, CDR2 FQGNSA. The V gene end was trimmed by 6 bases and the J gene end by 7 bases; junction bases not matched to a gene: 12. The CDR3 protein is CASSLLAEGTHTQYF. The DNA for the CDR3 is TGTGCCAGCAGTCTACTAGCGGAGGGGACCCATACGCAGTATTTT.

The chain carries TRBV7-9 and TRBJ2-2; no clear D. The CDR3 sequence is 14 residues long. V lost 4 bases and J 1 base, leaving 7 bases between the germline ends. CDR1 is SEHNR and CDR2 is FQNEAQ in the germline V gene (reference sequence). The CDR3 is CASSSWGNTGELFF. In DNA form, the CDR3 reads TGTGCCAGCAGCTCTTGGGGGAACACCGGGGAGCTGTTTTTT. Full variable domain (missing parts from reference TRBV7-9 and TRBJ2-2): DTGVSQNPRHKITKRGQNVTFRCDPISEHNRLYWYRQTLGQGPEFLTYFQNEAQLEKSRLLSDRFSAERPKGSFSTLEIQRTEQGDSAMYLCASSSWGNTGELFFGEGSRLTVL.

The V and J genes are TRBV6-1 and TRBJ1-6; D uncertain. The CDR3 runs 15 residues. CDR1 and CDR2 from the germline V gene are MNHNS and SASEGT. The V end lost 6 bases, the J end lost 0 bases, and 9 bases lay between the germline ends. The DNA of the CDR3 is TGTGCCAGCAGGGGCCAGAGCTCCTATAATTCACCCCTCCACTTT. It specifies CASRGQSSYNSPLHF.

The V call is TRBV5-4, the J call TRBJ2-5, with a weak D call TRBD2 (5 bases). The CDR3 totals 15 residues. The germline V and J ends were trimmed by 4 bases and 4 bases, with 17 bases remaining between them. Germline V CDR1 and CDR2: SGHNT, YYREEE (reference sequence). This CDR3 is CASSPLPKAAETQYF. Written as DNA, the CDR3 is TGTGCCAGCAGCCCCCTACCAAAAGCGGCAGAGACCCAGTACTTC. Together with reference TRBV5-4 and TRBJ2-5, the CDR3 gives the full variable domain: ETGVTQSPTHLIKTRGQQVTLRCSSQSGHNTVSWYQQALGQGPQFIFQYYREEENGRGNFPPRFSGLQFPNYSSELNVNALELDDSALYLCASSPLPKAAETQYFGPGTRLLVL.

In its sample, this clonotype was seen a few times. The chain links TRBV19 to TRBJ1-4; 8 positions match TRBD1. The CDR3 is 15 residues long. Germline CDR1 reads LNHDA; CDR2 reads SQIVND (reference sequence). With V trimmed by 5 bases and J by 7 bases, 9 bases remained unmatched. CDR3 sequence: CASSSWTGLAEKLFF. In nucleotides, the CDR3 is TGTGCCAGTAGTTCCTGGACAGGGTTGGCTGAAAAACTGTTTTTT. The variable domain in full, with the rest retrieved from reference TRBV19 and TRBJ1-4, is DGGITQSPKYLFRKEGQNVTLSCEQNLNHDAMYWYRQDPGQGLRLIYYSQIVNDFQKGDIAEGYSVSREKKESFPLTVTSAQKNPTAFYLCASSSWTGLAEKLFFGSGTQLSVL.

The chain links TRBV29-1 to TRBJ1-4; no definite D call. The CDR3 totals 13 residues. Germline-derived CDR1 and CDR2 are SQVTM and ANQGSEA. With 6 bases removed from V and 0 bases from J, the gap between germline ends came to 8 bases. CDR3 bases: TGCAGCGTAGGTCCATCAACTAATGAAAAACTGTTTTTT. Its protein product is CSVGPSTNEKLFF.

The chain combines TRBV11-1 with TRBJ2-1; 10 bases fit TRBD1. The V segment lost 2 bases and the J segment 4 bases; nucleotides outside the gene matches: 23. This CDR3 contains 22 residues. CDR1 is SGHAT, CDR2 FQDESV, per germline (reference sequence). CDR3 DNA sequence: TGTGCCAGCAGCTTAATTTGGTCCGGGACAGGGGCGCGGGGGAGTACTTACAATGAGCAGTTCTTC. This sequence encodes CASSLIWSGTGARGSTYNEQFF.

The chain couples TRBV7-9 to TRBJ2-2, with TRBD2 matching 8 bases. This CDR3 is built from 20 residues. With 5 bases clipped from V and 0 bases from J, the junction kept 17 bases outside the gene matches. CDR1 and CDR2 from the germline V gene are SEHNR and FQNEAQ (reference sequence). CDR3 nucleotides: TGTGCCAGCAGCGGACAACGGGGGGGCGTAAGAAAATCGAACACCGGGGAGCTGTTTTTT. Protein: CASSGQRGGVRKSNTGELFF.

The sample holds a few counts of this clonotype. The rearrangement uses TRBV5-1 and TRBJ2-5; TRBD2 matches at 8 bases. There are 15 residues in the CDR3. Germline assignment: CDR1 SGHRS and CDR2 YFSETQ. With V trimmed by 4 bases and J by 0 bases, 5 bases remained unmatched. The DNA for the CDR3 is TGCGCCAGCAGCCATAGCGGGACCTACCAAGAGACCCAGTACTTC. Translating gives CASSHSGTYQETQYF.

In the case of this clonotype: This may stem from a read error, because a much larger clone lies one nucleotide away. The rearrangement uses TRBV11-1 and TRBJ2-1, with unresolved D. Trimming shortened V by 3 bases and J by 3 bases, and 12 bases separated the two germline ends. CDR1 SGHAT and CDR2 FQDESV come from the germline V gene (reference sequence). The CDR3 is made up of 15 amino acids. The chain's CDR3 is CASSLIGYFYNEQFF. The CDR3 nucleotides are TGTGCCAGCAGCTTGATCGGATACTTCTACAATGAGCAGTTCTTC.

This clonotype was recorded a few times. This sequence joins TRBV27 and TRBJ2-3; D unresolved. V gave up 4 bases and J gave up 2 bases, with 13 bases separating them. The germline V gene has CDR1 MNHEY and CDR2 SMNVEV (reference sequence). The CDR3 totals 15 residues. As DNA, the CDR3 is TGTGCCAGCAGTTACCAGCTATCCTTCACAGATACGCAGTATTTT. Translating gives CASSYQLSFTDTQYF.

Relative to its sample, this clonotype is medium-sized (0.01 to 0.1%). This chain links TRBV29-1 with TRBJ2-6; D gene uncertain. Germline-derived CDR1 and CDR2 are SQVTM and ANQGSEA. The CDR3 is 14 amino acids. The V gene lost 3 bases and the J gene lost 0 bases, with 6 bases spanning the gap. Written as DNA, the CDR3 is TGCAGCGTTGAGACGGGCTCTGGGGCCAACGTCCTGACTTTC. This encodes CSVETGSGANVLTF.

This clonotype was seen a handful of times. The chain is built from TRBV5-4 and TRBJ2-1, with no clear D. Germline CDR1 is SGHNT and CDR2 is YYREEE (reference sequence). The V end lost 0 bases, the J end lost 5 bases, and 6 bases lay between the germline ends. CDR3 length: 13 residues. CDR3 coding DNA: TGTGCCAGCAGCTTGGGGCCGCACAATGAGCAGTTCTTC. This translates into CASSLGPHNEQFF.